This TCR beta chain was identified during a study of regulatory T cells in long-lasting Graves disease (dated by TCRdb to the early 2020s). About the investigation overall: Persistent Graves' disease meant more than 5 years of antithyroid drug treatment with TSH receptor autoantibodies that stayed positive. Patients with persistent Graves' disease were compared with patients with newly diagnosed Graves' disease using TCR sequencing and RNA sequencing of peripheral blood. The study took place in China and was registered as a clinical trial. TCR sequencing covered 13 persistent and around 20 newly diagnosed Graves' disease patients, about 35 samples in total. Antithyroid drugs had been taken for 8.5 to 11 years on average by persistent Graves' disease patients in the clinical cohort.

V lost 4 bases and J lost 8 bases; the stretch between them is 17 bases long. The CDR3 runs 13 amino acids, cysteine and phenylalanine included. The only DNA kept is the CDR3, 39 bases in frame from the first base. Based on the germline V gene (reference sequence), the CDR1 and CDR2 sequences are DFQATT and SNEGSKA. The research as a whole found: Persistent patients shared more public clonotypes among themselves (around 2,700) than newly diagnosed patients did (approximately 870). As a limitation, the authors acknowledged that the small sample size may reduce accuracy. Compared with newly diagnosed patients, patients with persistent Graves' disease had lower TCR Shannon entropy and fewer highly expanded clones, which suggests clonal expansion. Peripheral blood alone was examined, since thyroid tissue, which constituted the primary lesion, could not be accessed. Persistent disease showed preferential use of TRBV28, TRBJ1-2 and TRBJ2-5, whereas newly diagnosed disease favored TRBV20-1 and TRBJ2-1. Only the TCR beta chain was sequenced and analyzed.

In light of the paper, this sample's time point label describes: persistent/refractory GD, antithyroid drugs over 5 years with positive TRAb. RNA was extracted from PBMCs in TRIzol for both TCR sequencing and RNA sequencing. The diagnosis of Graves' disease followed American Thyroid Association guidelines. Recruitment of patients was carried out at an endocrinology department in Xi'an, China. Each patient gave roughly 10 milliliters of peripheral blood, collected in an EDTA anticoagulant tube. PBMCs were isolated by Ficoll Paque Plus density gradient separation without further T cell sorting. An Agilent 2100 Bioanalyzer and agarose gel were used to check RNA quality, and a NanoDrop 2000 was used to measure RNA concentration. Library method: multiplex PCR. Reads for this sample came from an Illumina HiSeq 4000. TCR beta libraries were built with iRepertoire HTBI primers and Arm-PCR amplification of CDR3 regions. Before sequencing, the PCR products underwent gel purification. Per the source publication's procedure: Gene usage analysis of CDR3 amino acid clonotypes relied on the 62 TRBV and 15 or so TRBJ segments identified across samples. COPE and FqMerger were used to merge the filtered high-quality paired reads into contigs. BLAST was used to align contigs to IMGT TRBV, TRBD and TRBJ reference genes, and CDR3 was defined according to IMGT. Any clonotype with a frequency above 0.1% was counted as a highly expanded clone. Shannon entropy served as the measure of repertoire diversity, while the Gini coefficient captured V-J evenness. A clonotype was considered public if more than one individual shared it. The raw public data were reprocessed by TCRdb itself: fastp quality trimming at Q25, MiXCR clonotype calling, in-frame beta chains only. For every CDR3 protein sequence, its rows merge into one entry that carries the most common genes and DNA. TCRdb, not the authors, supplied the V and J calls. The sample table lists under 500,000 distinct CDR3 sequences, about a fifth of them with a count of one. Of the sample, 7.8% is held by the ten largest clones.

Notes on this clonotype: Its cognate antigen has yet to be identified. Base qualities are not at hand, and no much larger clone is one base apart.

This TCR was sampled from a female donor with Graves disease. The sample was peripheral blood mononuclear cells (PBMCs), taken when the disease was refractory, from a patient treated with antithyroid drugs. The chain couples TRBV20-1 to TRBJ1-2; matching of 6 bases hints at TRBD1 as the D gene. CDR3 reads: CSAKPTGRDGYTF. The nucleotide sequence reads as follows: TGCAGTGCTAAACCTACAGGGAGGGACGGCTACACCTTC.